These 11 T cell receptor beta chains came from one sample sequenced in a study of blood T cell repertoires in COVID-19. TCRdb's copy holds only in-frame clones and misses some; the assay was immunoSEQ multiplex PCR. Counted here are about 100,000 clones, around 79% occurring once; the ten biggest clones make up roughly 22%. The sequenced sample was peripheral blood. These receptors all come from a human donor in a cohort sampled during active COVID-19.

This CDR3 reads CASSLITLGTDTQYF. The CDR3 DNA reads TGTGCCAGCAGCTTAATCACCCTAGGCACAGATACGCAGTATTTT. The chain links TRBV7-9 to TRBJ2-3, with D hard to call. From germline, CDR1 is SEHNR and CDR2 FQNEAQ (reference sequence). The CDR3 loop spans 15 amino acids. V lost 2 bases to trimming and J lost 1 base, with 10 bases between them.

The genes are TRBV15 and TRBJ1-4, with 7 nucleotides matching TRBD1. Looked up from germline, CDR1 is LNHNV and CDR2 is YYDKDF (reference sequence). V lost 5 bases and J lost 7; bases outside the gene matches: 10. This CDR3 spans 15 amino acids. In DNA form, the CDR3 reads TGTGCCACCAGCCGCACCTCGACAGGGAGTGAAAAACTGTTTTTT. This codes for CATSRTSTGSEKLFF.

This clone has a handful of counts. The chain is built from TRBV6-2 or TRBV6-3 and TRBJ1-5; no reliable D call. V gave up 4 bases and J gave up 4 bases, with 5 bases separating them. Germline V CDR1 and CDR2: MNHEY, SVGEGT. CDR3 length: 12 residues. CDR3 DNA sequence: TGTGCCAGCAGTTTCCGGAATCAGCCCCAGCATTTT. It translates to CASSFRNQPQHF.

This chain uses TRBV23-1 with TRBJ2-2; 7 positions match TRBD2. TRBV23-1 is an open reading frame whose function is uncertain. This CDR3 region has 17 residues. V lost 10 bases to trimming and J lost 3 bases; unmatched junction nucleotides: 17. In nucleotides, the CDR3 is TGCGCCACCTCTGGACGGGAGGCCCCCCGAGACACCGGGGAGCTGTTTTTT. This codes for CATSGREAPRDTGELFF.

The CDR3 nucleotides are TGTGCCAGCAGCTTAGCGGGACTGAGGAACACCGGGGAGCTGTTTTTT. Translated: CASSLAGLRNTGELFF. The chain is built from TRBV7-8 and TRBJ2-2, with D possibly matching TRBD2 (6 bases). The germline gives CDR1 SGHVS, CDR2 FQNEAQ. CDR3 length: 16 amino acids. V lost 0 bases and J 1 base, leaving 9 bases between the germline ends.

V and J are TRBV10-1 and TRBJ1-2, with 7 bases matching TRBD1. This CDR3 comprises 16 residues. Per the germline V gene, CDR1 is WNHNN and CDR2 is SYGVQD (reference sequence). The V and J ends lost 5 bases and 4 bases, in that order; junction bases with no gene match: 13. CDR3 sequence (DNA): TGCGCCAGCAGTCGAGGGGGCCCCGTAAAGTTCTATGGCTACACCTTC. This sequence encodes CASSRGGPVKFYGYTF.

Only a few counts were recorded for this clone. J is TRBJ1-3 and V is TRBV29-1; weak D call: TRBD1 (5 bases). Trimming shortened V by 3 bases and J by 4 bases, and 16 bases separated the two germline ends. This CDR3 is built from 15 residues. Germline V CDR1 and CDR2: SQVTM, ANQGSEA. This CDR3 is CSVEGLVNKGNTIYF. The CDR3 DNA sequence: TGCAGCGTTGAGGGGCTAGTTAACAAGGGAAACACCATATATTTT.

On this clone: Distinct nucleotide sequences in the sample also encode this CDR3. The chain couples TRBV6-4 to TRBJ1-5; 10 nucleotides align to TRBD1. This CDR3 contains 15 residues. The ends lost 5 bases at V and 2 bases at J; junction bases unmatched: 3. Germline-derived CDR1 and CDR2 are MRHNA and SNTAGT. CDR3 DNA sequence: TGTGCCAGCAGTCCCGGGACAGGGGGCAATCAGCCCCAGCATTTT. It is translated as CASSPGTGGNQPQHF.

The V call is TRBV6-1, the J call TRBJ2-3, with 7 bases matching TRBD1. The trim removed 3 bases at V and 3 bases at J, leaving 9 bases unmatched. The CDR3 extends over 16 amino acids. Germline CDR1 MNHNS, CDR2 SASEGT. The CDR3 protein is CASSETGTDLTDTQYF. CDR3 nucleotide sequence: TGTGCCAGCAGTGAGACCGGGACAGACTTAACAGATACGCAGTATTTT.

The J gene is TRBJ2-7, the V gene TRBV18; TRBD2 matches at 14 bases. Per the germline V gene, CDR1 is KGHSH and CDR2 is LQKENI. The CDR3 totals 16 residues. V gave up 3 bases and J gave up 5 bases; unmatched junction bases: 6. As DNA, the CDR3 is TGTGCCAGCTCACCGGGACTAGCGGGAGTTACAGACGAGCAGTACTTC. This encodes CASSPGLAGVTDEQYF. Looking up the rest from reference TRBV18 and TRBJ2-7 gives the full variable domain: NAGVMQNPRHLVRRRGQEARLRCSPMKGHSHVYWYRQLPEEGLKFMVYLQKENIIDESGMPKERFSAEFPKEGPSILRIQQVVRGDSAAYFCASSPGLAGVTDEQYFGPGTRLTVT.

The chain joins TRBV6-5 to TRBJ1-2; 8 bases are shared with TRBD1. Germline V CDR1 and CDR2: MNHEY, SVGAGI. Germline trimming cut 0 bases from V and 6 bases from J; bases unmatched to any gene: 6. The CDR3 has 15 residues. The CDR3, as DNA: TGTGCCAGCAGTTACTCGGGACAGGCCTCTGATGGCTACACCTTC. This encodes CASSYSGQASDGYTF.